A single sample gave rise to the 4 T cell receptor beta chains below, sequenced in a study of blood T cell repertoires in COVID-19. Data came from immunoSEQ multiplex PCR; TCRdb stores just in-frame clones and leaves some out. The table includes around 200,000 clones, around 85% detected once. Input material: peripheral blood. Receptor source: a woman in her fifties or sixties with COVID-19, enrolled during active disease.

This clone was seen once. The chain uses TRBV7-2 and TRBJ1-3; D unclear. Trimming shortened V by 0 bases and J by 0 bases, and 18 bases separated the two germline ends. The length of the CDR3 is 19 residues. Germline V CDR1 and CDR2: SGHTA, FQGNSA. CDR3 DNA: TGTGCCAGCAGCTTAGCGCTCAAACTCGACGGAGACTCTGGAAACACCATATATTTT. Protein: CASSLALKLDGDSGNTIYF.

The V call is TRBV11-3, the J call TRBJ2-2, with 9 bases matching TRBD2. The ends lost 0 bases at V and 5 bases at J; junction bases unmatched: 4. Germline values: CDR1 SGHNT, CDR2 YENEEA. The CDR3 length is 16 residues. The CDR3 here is CASSLDFSGGTGELFF. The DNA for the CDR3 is TGTGCCAGCAGCTTAGATTTCAGCGGGGGGACCGGGGAGCTGTTTTTT.

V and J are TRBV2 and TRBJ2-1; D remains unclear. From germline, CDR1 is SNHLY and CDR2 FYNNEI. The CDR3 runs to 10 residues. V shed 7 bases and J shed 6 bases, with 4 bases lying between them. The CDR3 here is CASTGNEQFF. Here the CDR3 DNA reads TGTGCCAGCACAGGCAATGAGCAGTTCTTC.

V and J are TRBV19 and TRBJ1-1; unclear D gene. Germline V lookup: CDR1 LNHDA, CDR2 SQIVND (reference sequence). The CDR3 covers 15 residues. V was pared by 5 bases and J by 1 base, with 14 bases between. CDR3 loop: CASSPREGSNTEAFF. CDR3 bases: TGTGCCAGTAGTCCTCGGGAGGGATCGAACACTGAAGCTTTCTTT.